Below are 20 T cell receptor beta chains sequenced from a single sample in a study of T-cell memory formation after mild COVID-19. TCRdb re-called the 5' RACE reads through MiXCR, storing one row per CDR3 protein. This repertoire shows about 320,000 distinct CDR3 sequences, around an eighth found once; its top ten account for roughly a fifth. The sequenced sample consisted of PBMCs or a T cell subset sorted from them (not recorded which). The source is a young man who had mild COVID-19 (a few samples of this study predate the infection). Cell type and time point are not known.

This clonotype was detected a few times. V and J are TRBV6-6 and TRBJ1-1; D gene unclear. Germline-derived CDR1 and CDR2 are MNHNY and SVGAGI (reference sequence). Trimming took 8 bases from V and 5 from J, leaving 9 bases between them. The CDR3 is 11 amino acids. The CDR3 sequence is CASVRETEAFF. The CDR3 nucleotides are TGTGCCAGCGTCCGGGAGACTGAAGCTTTCTTT.

This clonotype occurred a few times. The rearrangement uses TRBV6-2 or TRBV6-3 and TRBJ1-1; 7 nucleotides agree with TRBD1. This CDR3 spans 17 amino acids. V trimming: 2 bases; J trimming: 3 bases; junction bases outside the gene matches: 12. Germline V lookup: CDR1 MNHEY, CDR2 SVGEGT. Here the CDR3 DNA reads TGTGCCAGCAGTTACCACCGGGACAGCCTACGGGACACTGAAGCTTTCTTT. Amino acid sequence: CASSYHRDSLRDTEAFF.

The CDR3 DNA follows: TGTGCCAGCAGCACGGGGGGGTTCGAGGAGACCCAGTACTTC. Its protein is CASSTGGFEETQYF. The chain uses TRBV7-2 and TRBJ2-5; 8 bases agree with TRBD2. J gave up 5 bases and V 5 bases, and 7 bases lay outside the gene matches. This CDR3 has 14 amino acids. Germline loops: CDR1 SGHTA, CDR2 FQGNSA.

This clonotype was counted only a few times. The chain uses TRBV6-2 or TRBV6-3 and TRBJ2-1; 7 bases fit TRBD1. V gave up 4 bases and J gave up 6 bases; unmatched junction bases: 3. Germline CDR1 and CDR2: MNHEY and SVGEGT. The CDR3 consists of 13 residues. As DNA, the CDR3 is TGTGCCAGCAGTTTAGGGGGCACCAATGAGCAGTTCTTC. This sequence encodes CASSLGGTNEQFF.

This clonotype was counted only a few times. The V call is TRBV7-8, the J call TRBJ2-7; 9 bases are a match to TRBD1. Germline loops: CDR1 SGHVS, CDR2 FQNEAQ. J gave up 3 bases and V 5 bases, and 8 bases lay outside the gene matches. This CDR3 spans 15 amino acids. The CDR3 bases are TGTGCCAGCAGCAGTACCGGGACAGGGAGCTACGAGCAGTACTTC. It translates to CASSSTGTGSYEQYF.

This clonotype has a handful of counts. The chain uses TRBV7-3 and TRBJ1-5; D perhaps matches TRBD1 (5 bases). V lost 5 bases, J lost 4 bases, and 9 bases lay in between. CDR3 size: 13 residues. Germline CDR1 reads SGHTA; CDR2 reads FQGTGA. As DNA, the CDR3 is TGTGCCAGCAGCCAGGACACAAATCAGCCCCAGCATTTT. This translates into CASSQDTNQPQHF.

This clonotype has only a few counts. The V gene is TRBV5-1, the J gene TRBJ1-4; a weak D match, TRBD1 (5 bases). The CDR3 extends over 15 amino acids. Germline CDR1 is SGHRS and CDR2 is YFSETQ. V lost 0 bases and J 4 bases, leaving 10 bases between the germline ends. The CDR3 loop is CASSLAQGRNEKLFF. The CDR3 nucleotides are TGCGCCAGCAGCTTGGCCCAGGGCCGTAATGAAAAACTGTTTTTT.

There are a few counts of this clonotype. In DNA, the CDR3 is TGTGCCAGCAGCTCTCCAGCGGGGGCGGCCTACGAGCAGTACTTC. It is translated as CASSSPAGAAYEQYF. The chain uses TRBV7-2 and TRBJ2-7; 8 positions match TRBD2. Germline V CDR1 and CDR2: SGHTA, FQGNSA. With V trimmed by 4 bases and J by 2 bases, 7 bases remained unmatched. The CDR3 is 15 residues long.

This chain uses TRBV7-9 with TRBJ2-2; D call uncertain. This CDR3 region has 16 residues. CDR1 is SEHNR, CDR2 FQNEAQ, per germline (reference sequence). Trimming shortened V by 3 bases and J by 0 bases, and 11 bases separated the two germline ends. The CDR3 coding sequence is TGTGCCAGCAGCTTCGACTCCAACGCGAACACCGGGGAGCTGTTTTTT. As protein: CASSFDSNANTGELFF.

The chain couples TRBV7-3 to TRBJ2-3; the match to TRBD1 covers 11 bases. The CDR3 runs to 15 residues. The germline gives CDR1 SGHTA, CDR2 FQGTGA. J lost 4 bases, V lost 5 bases, and 5 bases had no gene match. The CDR3 region is CASSLRGQGADTQYF. CDR3 in DNA: TGTGCCAGCAGCCTCAGGGGACAGGGGGCAGATACGCAGTATTTT.

This clonotype occurred many times. The chain joins TRBV5-4 to TRBJ2-3, with D possibly being TRBD1 or TRBD2 (5 bases each). The CDR3 sequence is 15 residues long. The germline V gene encodes CDR1 SGHNT and CDR2 YYREEE (reference sequence). V lost 5 bases and J lost 8, with 21 bases in between. In nucleotides, the CDR3 is TGTGCCAGCAGACGTTCCGGGACCCTTCCCGGTACGCAGTATTTT. This codes for CASRRSGTLPGTQYF.

This clonotype was observed once. This rearrangement joins TRBV20-1 to TRBJ2-3; 9 nucleotides agree with TRBD1. Per the germline V gene, CDR1 is DFQATT and CDR2 is SNEGSKA (reference sequence). V shed 6 bases and J 0 bases; nucleotides not matched to a gene: 7. This CDR3 is built from 15 residues. CDR3 sequence reads: CSAAGQGSSTDTQYF. DNA for the CDR3: TGCAGTGCCGCAGGACAGGGGTCGAGCACAGATACGCAGTATTTT.

The chain employs TRBV5-1 and TRBJ1-1; D is unclear. The CDR3 runs 15 residues. Per the germline V gene, CDR1 is SGHRS and CDR2 is YFSETQ. V dropped 3 bases and J dropped 3 bases, with 15 bases sitting between them. CDR3 sequence: CASSSLRGGDTEAFF. The CDR3 bases are TGCGCCAGCAGCTCCCTCCGGGGTGGGGACACTGAAGCTTTCTTT.

This clonotype has a handful of counts. The chain uses TRBV10-3 and TRBJ1-3; 7 bases map to TRBD1. CDR1 and CDR2 (germline): ENHRY, SYGVKD. V shed 7 bases and J 2 bases; nucleotides not matched to a gene: 8. CDR3 length: 15 residues. In DNA, the CDR3 is TGTGCCATCAACCAACTGACAGGGCCTGGAAACACCATATATTTT. This gives the protein CAINQLTGPGNTIYF.

The rearrangement joins TRBV7-8 to TRBJ1-2; 7 positions match TRBD1. Unmatched junction bases numbered 10, after V lost 1 base and J lost 8 bases. CDR3 length equals 15 residues. The germline V gene has CDR1 SGHVS and CDR2 FQNEAQ. The CDR3 reads CASSLGRQGLGGYTF. CDR3 DNA: TGTGCCAGCAGCTTAGGGAGACAGGGACTAGGAGGCTACACCTTC.

This sequence joins TRBV20-1 and TRBJ1-4, with D tentatively TRBD1 (6 bases). This CDR3 comprises 15 residues. The germline gives CDR1 DFQATT, CDR2 SNEGSKA (reference sequence). DNA of the CDR3: TGCAGCGTCCGGCAGGGGACGATATTTACTGAAAAACTGTTTTTT. Translating gives CSVRQGTIFTEKLFF.

The chain employs TRBV13 and TRBJ2-1, with a weak D call TRBD1 (6 bases). This CDR3 has 16 residues. The germline CDR1 and CDR2 sequences are PRHDT and FYEKMQ (reference sequence). With 1 base removed from V and 4 bases from J, the gap between germline ends came to 14 bases. CDR3 region: CASSLVQGFSYNEQFF. CDR3 coding DNA: TGTGCCAGCAGCTTAGTTCAGGGGTTCTCTTACAATGAGCAGTTCTTC.

In its sample, this clonotype was seen a few times. V and J are TRBV9 and TRBJ1-2; D gene uncertain. CDR3 size: 15 residues. The germline V gene has CDR1 SGDLS and CDR2 YYNGEE. Trimming stripped 3 bases from V and 5 bases from J, with 17 bases between. DNA for the CDR3: TGTGCCAGCAGCGCATACCTCGGGCAACTTTATGGCTACACCTTC. This gives the protein CASSAYLGQLYGYTF.

The chain carries TRBV7-2 and TRBJ2-6; no clear D. CDR1 and CDR2 (germline): SGHTA, FQGNSA. CDR3 length: 15 residues. Trimming shortened V by 7 bases and J by 1 base, and 11 bases separated the two germline ends. The CDR3 is CASTLDWSGANVLTF. CDR3 coding DNA: TGTGCCAGCACCCTCGATTGGTCTGGGGCCAACGTCCTGACTTTC.

This clonotype has ten or more counts. V is TRBV29-1 and J is TRBJ2-7, with D perhaps matching TRBD2 (6 bases). Trimming removed 4 bases from V and 2 bases from J, with 12 bases in between. From germline, CDR1 is SQVTM and CDR2 ANQGSEA. This CDR3 contains 13 residues. DNA for the CDR3: TGCAGCGTTGTGCTAGCGTCGACCTACGAGCAGTACTTC. It translates to CSVVLASTYEQYF.